Detailed here is one TCR beta chain. The germline V gene has CDR1 MNHEY and CDR2 SMNVEV (reference sequence). The CDR3 runs to 15 residues. V was cut by 3 bases and J by 0 bases, with 9 bases left in between. The record originates from a study of control samples from healthy donors and cancer patients. Method: immunoSEQ multiplex PCR; TCRdb's copy keeps in-frame clones and lacks some. Among 150,000 to 200,000 clones, 91% were seen once, and the ten largest hold less than 1.6%. The specimen sequenced was blood. V gene TRBV27 combines with J gene TRBJ2-4; no firm D call. The origin of this receptor is a woman in her 30s in good health. The CDR3 protein is CASSFDRLAKNIQYF. Written as DNA, the CDR3 is TGTGCCAGCAGTTTCGATAGGCTAGCCAAAAACATTCAGTACTTC.